This TCR beta chain was retrieved from a study of blood T cell repertoires in COVID-19. Whole-study context: PBMCs, B-cell-depleted T cells, or T cells were the source of the cDNA or gDNA that made up the material.

Assay: immunoSEQ multiplex PCR; the TCRdb copy retains only in-frame clones and omits some. The sample yields 250,000 to 350,000 clones, roughly 87% seen once. V dropped 3 bases and J dropped 4; count of bases not matched to a gene: 0. This CDR3 contains 12 residues. CDR1 is MGHRA and CDR2 is YSYEKL in the germline V gene. This clone was recorded a few times. V and J are TRBV4-1 and TRBJ2-7, with 7 nucleotides matching TRBD1. This receptor was obtained from a man in his late teens or twenties with active or convalescent COVID-19. Sequencing used peripheral blood. The CDR3 loop is CASSQTGYEQYF. The CDR3 nucleotides read TGCGCCAGCAGCCAGACAGGGTACGAGCAGTACTTC.